A single sample gave rise to the 8 T cell receptor beta chains below, sequenced in a study of graft-versus-host responses after intestinal transplantation. Clones were read by immunoSEQ multiplex PCR, and TCRdb kept only the in-frame ones, dropping some. The table lists some 35,000 clones, roughly 94% of them singletons. No antigen is known for these receptors. Sequenced here: unstimulated CD4+ T cells sorted from spleen or lymph node cells, sampled before transplant. The origin of the receptors is a human donor who was the organ donor for an intestinal transplant.

This clone has just a few counts. This chain joins TRBV10-3 and TRBJ2-2, with TRBD2 matching 10 bases. Trimming at V came to 4 bases and at J to 2 bases, leaving 1 base not matched to a gene. Looked up from germline, CDR1 is ENHRY and CDR2 is SYGVKD. The CDR3 loop spans 15 amino acids. CDR3 in amino acids: CAISGTSGNTGELFF. The CDR3 DNA sequence: TGTGCCATCAGTGGGACTAGCGGAAACACCGGGGAGCTGTTTTTT.

Comments on this clone: One end of the junction fails to match germline, which may point to a read error. The chain is built from TRBV2 and TRBJ1-2; D is perhaps TRBD1 (6 bases). CDR1 SNHLY and CDR2 FYNNEI come from the germline V gene. The CDR3 runs to 12 residues. CDR3 DNA sequence: TGTGCCAGCACTCAGGGGCCGAGGGGCTACGCCTTC. The encoded protein is CASTQGPRGYAF. Using reference TRBV2 and TRBJ1-2 for the parts outside the CDR3, the full variable domain is EPEVTQTPSHQVTQMGQEVILRCVPISNHLYFYWYRQILGQKVEFLVSFYNNEISEKSEIFDDQFSVERPDGSNFTLKIRSTKLEDSAMYFCASTQGPRGYAFGSGTRLTVV.

The genes are TRBV10-2 and TRBJ2-2; TRBD2 matches at 10 bases. Germline V gene lookup returns CDR1 WSHSY and CDR2 SAAADI. CDR3 size: 15 residues. Germline trimming cut 6 bases from V and 1 base from J; bases unmatched to any gene: 2. The CDR3 DNA sequence: TGCGCCAGCAGCTTAGCGGGGGGGAACACCGGGGAGCTGTTTTTT. It codes for CASSLAGGNTGELFF.

The rearrangement links TRBV7-2 to TRBJ2-7, with a weak D call TRBD1 (6 bases). Trimming pared 5 bases from V and 3 bases from J, leaving 11 bases between. The CDR3 spans 13 residues. Germline loops: CDR1 SGHTA, CDR2 FQGNSA. CDR3 nucleotide sequence: TGTGCCAGCAGCGCCCAGGGGTTCTACGAGCAGTACTTC. This gives the protein CASSAQGFYEQYF.

This chain links TRBV9 with TRBJ1-1; no reliable D call. Trimming took off 7 bases at V and 1 base at J, with 11 bases between the two ends. Per the germline V gene, CDR1 is SGDLS and CDR2 is YYNGEE. The length of the CDR3 is 13 residues. DNA for the CDR3: TGTGCCAGCGGGGTGTTAGAGAACACTGAAGCTTTCTTT. It is translated as CASGVLENTEAFF.

This clone was seen a single time. This sequence joins TRBV7-6 and TRBJ2-3, with D perhaps being TRBD1 or TRBD2 (6 bases each). V gave up 1 base and J gave up 2 bases, with 10 bases separating them. This CDR3 comprises 15 residues. Germline-derived CDR1 and CDR2 are SGHVS and FNYEAQ. CDR3 DNA: TGTGCCAGCAGCTTAGGGGGGGCTAACACAGATACGCAGTATTTT. Protein: CASSLGGANTDTQYF.

V and J are TRBV5-6 and TRBJ1-2, with a possible D match to TRBD1 (5 bases). CDR1 and CDR2 from the germline V gene are SGHDT and YYEEEE. V shed 1 base and J shed 0 bases, with 16 bases lying between them. This CDR3 has 17 residues. Written as DNA, the CDR3 is TGTGCCAGCAGCTTGATACAGGCTAATCGAACTAACTATGGCTACACCTTC. Protein product: CASSLIQANRTNYGYTF.

This chain links TRBV5-1 with TRBJ2-5; either TRBD1 or TRBD2 may fit D (6 bases each). V was cut by 3 bases and J by 4 bases, with 7 bases left in between. CDR3 length: 12 amino acids. CDR1 is SGHRS and CDR2 is YFSETQ in the germline V gene. The CDR3 bases are TGCGCCAGCAGCTCGGGGGCAGAGACCCAGTACTTC. Translated: CASSSGAETQYF.